This is a list of T cell receptor beta chains from one sample in a study of blood T cell repertoires in COVID-19. Some clones are missing from TCRdb's copy, which holds only in-frame ones; the method was immunoSEQ multiplex PCR. The sample comprises 200,000 or so clones, around 89% of which are singletons, and around 2.7% rests with the top ten. Sequencing used PBMCs or T cells enriched from blood (not recorded which). The source of these receptors is a young woman who had recovered from COVID-19. Both conserved end residues are part of each CDR3. The D gene is left open where the match is weak. Clone size is given for some rows only: seen once, a few or many times, or a class if the clone is expanded.

v_gene	d_gene	j_gene	abundance	CDR3nt	CDR3aa
TRBV4-3	TRBD1	TRBJ2-7	NA	TGCGCCAGCAGCGACAGACAGGGCCACGAGCAGTACTTC	CASSDRQGHEQYF
TRBV3-1/TRBV3-2	NA	TRBJ2-5	NA	TGTGCCAGCAATAACAGGACCCAAGTGGAGACCCAGTACTTC	CASNNRTQVETQYF
TRBV5-1	TRBD1	TRBJ2-7	NA	TGCGCCAGCAGCTTGGCAGGGACAGGGGTCAACGAGCAGTACTTC	CASSLAGTGVNEQYF
TRBV11-2	NA	TRBJ1-2	NA	TGTGCCAGCAGCTTAGATTCCGGGTATGGCTACACCTTC	CASSLDSGYGYTF
TRBV19	NA	TRBJ2-1	once	TGTGCCAGTAGGGCGGAGGGTGCCTACAATGAGCAGTTCTTC	CASRAEGAYNEQFF
TRBV27	NA	TRBJ1-2	NA	TGTGCCAGCAGTTTAAGTGTCGGGGTTAAGAACTATGGCTACACCTTC	CASSLSVGVKNYGYTF
TRBV12-3/TRBV12-4	NA	TRBJ1-2	NA	TGTGCCAGCAGTTTAGGCTTAGTTGGCTACACCTTC	CASSLGLVGYTF
TRBV4-3	NA	TRBJ1-2	NA	TGCGCCAGCAGCCAAGGGGCACAGGTCGCCGACGGCTACACCTTC	CASSQGAQVADGYTF
TRBV15	NA	TRBJ1-1	NA	TGTGCCACCAGCCCAAGATCAGGGAACACTGAAGCTTTCTTT	CATSPRSGNTEAFF
TRBV7-2	NA	TRBJ1-3	NA	TGTGCCAGCAGCCTTGCGCCTTCCTCTGGAAACACCATATATTTT	CASSLAPSSGNTIYF
TRBV9	TRBD1	TRBJ1-2	NA	TGTGCCAGCAGCGTAGCGACAGGGCCCTATGGCTACACCTTC	CASSVATGPYGYTF
TRBV29-1	TRBD1	TRBJ1-4	NA	TGCAGCGTTCGGGACAGGGCCCTTGCAACTAATGAAAAACTGTTTTTT	CSVRDRALATNEKLFF
TRBV18	NA	TRBJ1-3	NA	TGTGCCAGCTCACCGCTAATGGGGACTGACGGAAACACCATATATTTT	CASSPLMGTDGNTIYF
TRBV6-5	TRBD1	TRBJ1-5	many	TGTGCCAGCAGGGACAGGGGTCCCGGTTATCCCCAGCATTTT	CASRDRGPGYPQHF
TRBV7-2	NA	TRBJ2-7	once	TGTGCCAGCAGCTTAGTCGAGGGCCCCTACGAGCAGTACTTC	CASSLVEGPYEQYF
TRBV19	TRBD1	TRBJ2-3	NA	TGTGCCAGTACCCTCGGACAGGGGGTCGCAGATACGCAGTATTTT	CASTLGQGVADTQYF
TRBV7-3	TRBD2	TRBJ2-1	NA	TGTGCCAGCAGCTTAGCGGGACTAGCGGGGAATGAGCAGTTCTTC	CASSLAGLAGNEQFF
TRBV25-1	TRBD1	TRBJ2-7	NA	TGTGCCAGCAGTGAAGTAGGCCGACAGGGGTTAGGGTACGAGCAGTACTTC	CASSEVGRQGLGYEQYF
TRBV7-9	NA	TRBJ1-2	NA	TGTGCCAGCAGCTTACACCAGACAGCTAACTATGGCTACACCTTC	CASSLHQTANYGYTF
TRBV6-2/TRBV6-3	TRBD1	TRBJ1-1	few	TGTGCCAGCAGCCACAGAGGGGGCCCAACAACTGAAGCTTTCTTT	CASSHRGGPTTEAFF
TRBV4-3	TRBD1	TRBJ1-3	once	TGCGCCAGCAGCCAAGGACAGGGGGCGATGGACACCATATATTTT	CASSQGQGAMDTIYF
TRBV7-2	NA	TRBJ1-2	once	TGTGCCAGCAGCTTAGATCGGGATAACTATGGCTACACCTTC	CASSLDRDNYGYTF
TRBV29-1	TRBD1	TRBJ1-6	NA	TGCAGCGCCCGGACAGGGGGGAATTCACCCCTCCACTTT	CSARTGGNSPLHF
TRBV4-1	TRBD1	TRBJ1-1	NA	TGCGCCAGCAGCCAACCACCCGGGACAGGGAGGGTCCCTGAAGCTTTCTTT	CASSQPPGTGRVPEAFF
TRBV5-1	TRBD2	TRBJ2-1	NA	TGCGCCAGCAGCTCGACTAGCGCTGACAATGAGCAGTTCTTC	CASSSTSADNEQFF
TRBV21-1	NA	TRBJ2-4	NA	TGTGCCAGCAGCCCCGGGACAGGGGAAGTTGGTAGGGCCAAAAACATTCAGTACTTC	CASSPGTGEVGRAKNIQYF
TRBV25-1	NA	TRBJ2-1	NA	TGTGCCAGCAGTGCACCGGGACAAGCCTACAATGAGCAGTTCTTC	CASSAPGQAYNEQFF
TRBV7-2	TRBD1	TRBJ1-4	NA	TGTGCCAGCAGTGCGACAGGGCGGAATGAAAAACTGTTTTTT	CASSATGRNEKLFF
TRBV5-1	NA	TRBJ1-6	NA	TGCGCCAGCGGACTGGAAGCCTATAATTCACCCCTCCACTTT	CASGLEAYNSPLHF
TRBV29-1	NA	TRBJ1-6	NA	TGCAGCGTCCGAGACTCCCCGTCGGCACCCCTCCACTTT	CSVRDSPSAPLHF